This entry lists 2 T cell receptor beta chains sequenced from one sample in a study of shared clonotypes between healthy human individuals. Some clones are missing from TCRdb's copy, which holds only in-frame ones; the method was immunoSEQ multiplex PCR. The data hold about 1.5 million clones, with around 98% observed a single time. Sample: naive CD4+ T cells sorted from blood. As for subset: CD45RA+ positively selected. These receptors originate from a man aged 25 to 45 in good health.

Regarding this clone: The junction differs from germline at one of its ends, possibly a read error. The identical CDR3 is also encoded by other nucleotide sequences in the sample. The V and J genes are TRBV29-1 and TRBJ2-1; 10 bases agree with TRBD2. The CDR3 spans 14 residues. Germline CDR1 and CDR2: SQVTM and ANQGSEA. The CDR3 loop reads CSVEGLAGENEQFF. CDR3 nucleotide sequence: TGCAGCGTCGAAGGGCTAGCGGGAGAGAATGAGCAGTTCTTC.

The chain combines TRBV6-1 with TRBJ2-1; D gene ambiguous. The CDR3 loop spans 14 amino acids. Trimming stripped 3 bases from V and 6 bases from J, with 12 bases between. The germline V gene encodes CDR1 MNHNS and CDR2 SASEGT. CDR3 nucleotides: TGTGCCAGCAGTGATCCCACAGTGGGCAATGAGCAGTTCTTC. Its protein is CASSDPTVGNEQFF.